This T cell receptor beta chain was observed in a study of T cells after yellow fever vaccination. The CDR3 has 15 residues. Germline V gene lookup returns CDR1 MDHEN and CDR2 SYDVKM. V shed 7 bases and J 7 bases; nucleotides not matched to a gene: 13. This clonotype has a handful of counts. Its target is not known. Notes on the study in general: Detected again after the booster were most primary-vaccination clones, at 95% to 96% CD4 and nearly 90% CD8.

TCRdb redid the calling of the 5' RACE reads with MiXCR, one entry per CDR3 protein. The data show under 550,000 distinct CDR3 sequences, with around a fifth seen just once and about 17% held by the top ten. The TCR comes from a man between 18 and 35 years old who received the YFV17D yellow fever vaccine. This specimen was PBMCs, taken more than 20 days after the first yellow fever vaccination. The chain combines TRBV28 with TRBJ2-3; 8 bases are a match to TRBD1. The CDR3 here is CASTGDRRWLHTQYF. CDR3 DNA sequence: TGTGCCAGCACCGGGGACAGGCGGTGGTTGCATACGCAGTATTTT.